The rows below give T cell receptor beta chains drawn from one sample of a study of T-cell reconstitution after alpha-beta-depleted transplantation in children. TCRdb redid the calling of the PCR reads with MiXCR, one entry per CDR3 protein. Of a few hundred thousand distinct CDR3 sequences detected, about a tenth appear once; the ten largest clones hold 2.4%. The sample consisted of PBMCs from the stem cell graft donor, taken from the stem cell graft. Every receptor here comes from a human donor who donated a stem cell graft to a child with acute lymphoblastic leukemia. Each CDR3 is given with its conserved first and last residue. The D gene is left open where the match is weak. Clone sizes are given selectively: once, few, many, or a class where the clone is expanded.

J gene: TRBJ1-1; D gene: TRBD1; clone size: many; V gene: TRBV5-1; CDR3 DNA: TGCGCCAGCAGCTTGGAAGGGGGCCACACTGAAGCTTTCTTT; CDR3 protein: CASSLEGGHTEAFF
J gene: TRBJ1-1; D gene: .; clone size: many; V gene: TRBV6-2/TRBV6-3; CDR3 DNA: TGTGCCAGCAGTTACTCGAAGTGGACGGACCGGAGGGAAGCTTTCTTT; CDR3 protein: CASSYSKWTDRREAFF
J gene: TRBJ2-7; D gene: .; clone size: many; V gene: TRBV11-2; CDR3 DNA: TGTGCCAGCAGCTTAGATCGTACCGAGCAGTACTTC; CDR3 protein: CASSLDRTEQYF
J gene: TRBJ1-4; D gene: .; clone size: many; V gene: TRBV4-1; CDR3 DNA: TGCGCCAGCAGCCAAGATTCACGGGGACGCCACTTT; CDR3 protein: CASSQDSRGRHF
J gene: TRBJ2-3; D gene: TRBD2; clone size: .; V gene: TRBV7-2; CDR3 DNA: TGTGCCAGCAGCCACCGGGGGGGAGGCCCAGATACGCAGTATTTT; CDR3 protein: CASSHRGGGPDTQYF
J gene: TRBJ2-7; D gene: TRBD1; clone size: .; V gene: TRBV20-1; CDR3 DNA: TGCAGTGCTAGGGGGATTGACAGGGTCTACGAGCAGTACTTC; CDR3 protein: CSARGIDRVYEQYF
J gene: TRBJ2-3; D gene: TRBD2; clone size: many; V gene: TRBV29-1; CDR3 DNA: TGCAGCGTTGAAGGACTAGCGGACACAGATACGCAGTATTTT; CDR3 protein: CSVEGLADTDTQYF
J gene: TRBJ2-5; D gene: TRBD1; clone size: many; V gene: TRBV29-1; CDR3 DNA: TGCAGCGCGCAGGGGGCCGGAGAGACCCAGTACTTC; CDR3 protein: CSAQGAGETQYF
J gene: TRBJ2-7; D gene: .; clone size: few; V gene: TRBV27; CDR3 DNA: TGTGCCAGCAGTCCGGGGCGGGTATCCTACGAGCAGTACTTC; CDR3 protein: CASSPGRVSYEQYF
J gene: TRBJ1-6; D gene: .; clone size: .; V gene: TRBV27; CDR3 DNA: TGTGCCAGCAGCCTGGGGGTTCGCTTGTATAATTCACCCCTCCACTTT; CDR3 protein: CASSLGVRLYNSPLHF
J gene: TRBJ2-1; D gene: TRBD2; clone size: few; V gene: TRBV20-1; CDR3 DNA: TGCAGTGCCAAAGCGGGAGGGCCGAAGAATGAGCAGTTCTTC; CDR3 protein: CSAKAGGPKNEQFF
J gene: TRBJ1-2; D gene: TRBD1; clone size: few; V gene: TRBV5-1; CDR3 DNA: TGCGCCAGCAGCCCAGGGGGTAACTATGGCTACACCTTC; CDR3 protein: CASSPGGNYGYTF
J gene: TRBJ2-1; D gene: .; clone size: many; V gene: TRBV18; CDR3 DNA: TGTGCCAGCTCACCCAGGCAAGACTACAATGAGCAGTTCTTC; CDR3 protein: CASSPRQDYNEQFF
J gene: TRBJ2-1; D gene: TRBD2; clone size: many; V gene: TRBV20-1; CDR3 DNA: TGCAGTGCTAGAGACCGGCGGGGGGTCCGCGGGCCCCACAATGAGCAGTTCTTC; CDR3 protein: CSARDRRGVRGPHNEQFF
J gene: TRBJ2-2; D gene: TRBD2; clone size: few; V gene: TRBV24-1; CDR3 DNA: TGTGCCACCAGTGACCCCGGGACTAGCGCCGGGGAGCTGTTTTTT; CDR3 protein: CATSDPGTSAGELFF
J gene: TRBJ1-6; D gene: .; clone size: few; V gene: TRBV6-6; CDR3 DNA: TGTGCCAGCAGTTACTCGCGTAATTCACCCCTCCACTTT; CDR3 protein: CASSYSRNSPLHF
J gene: TRBJ2-1; D gene: .; clone size: many; V gene: TRBV7-8; CDR3 DNA: TGTGCCAGCTGGAGGGCAGGGCCCAATGAGCAGTTCTTC; CDR3 protein: CASWRAGPNEQFF
J gene: TRBJ2-7; D gene: .; clone size: .; V gene: TRBV20-1; CDR3 DNA: TGCAGTGCTTCCTTGGGGGGCGGGAGATTCGAGCAGTACTTC; CDR3 protein: CSASLGGGRFEQYF
J gene: TRBJ2-7; D gene: .; clone size: few; V gene: TRBV28; CDR3 DNA: TGTGCCAGCAGTTTAATCGGAGGGACCTACGAGCAGTACTTC; CDR3 protein: CASSLIGGTYEQYF
J gene: TRBJ1-3; D gene: TRBD1; clone size: few; V gene: TRBV7-2; CDR3 DNA: TGTGCCAGCACCGGACAGGGGAACTCTGGAAACACCATATATTTT; CDR3 protein: CASTGQGNSGNTIYF
J gene: TRBJ2-7; D gene: TRBD1; clone size: .; V gene: TRBV7-2; CDR3 DNA: TGTGCCAGCAGCTTAGATTGGGACAGGGCTGGTGAGCAGTACTTC; CDR3 protein: CASSLDWDRAGEQYF
J gene: TRBJ2-3; D gene: TRBD2; clone size: .; V gene: TRBV7-3; CDR3 DNA: TGTGCCAGCAGCTTCCCCCGTAGCGGGAAGAGCACAGATACGCAGTATTTT; CDR3 protein: CASSFPRSGKSTDTQYF
J gene: TRBJ2-1; D gene: .; clone size: .; V gene: TRBV7-2; CDR3 DNA: TGTGCCAGCAGCTTCGAGTATTACAATGAGCAGTTCTTC; CDR3 protein: CASSFEYYNEQFF
J gene: TRBJ2-7; D gene: TRBD2; clone size: .; V gene: TRBV4-3; CDR3 DNA: TGCGCCAGCAGCCAAGGACTAAGGGGCGGGAGGGCCGACGAGCAGTACTTC; CDR3 protein: CASSQGLRGGRADEQYF
J gene: TRBJ2-7; D gene: TRBD2; clone size: .; V gene: TRBV5-1; CDR3 DNA: TGCGCCAGCAGGTCTAGCGGGAGGGGCACCTACGAGCAGTACTTC; CDR3 protein: CASRSSGRGTYEQYF
J gene: TRBJ2-3; D gene: TRBD1; clone size: .; V gene: TRBV28; CDR3 DNA: TGTGCCAGCAGCTACCTTGACAGGGGAAGCACAGATACGCAGTATTTT; CDR3 protein: CASSYLDRGSTDTQYF
J gene: TRBJ2-5; D gene: .; clone size: few; V gene: TRBV27; CDR3 DNA: TGTGCCAGCAGTTTAAAGTTTGACAGTTATGCCCAAGAGACCCAGTACTTC; CDR3 protein: CASSLKFDSYAQETQYF
J gene: TRBJ2-1; D gene: TRBD2; clone size: .; V gene: TRBV6-2/TRBV6-3; CDR3 DNA: TGTGCCAGCAGTTCTTGGACTAGCGGGAGGCCGGGCTACAATGAGCAGTTCTTC; CDR3 protein: CASSSWTSGRPGYNEQFF
J gene: TRBJ2-7; D gene: TRBD2; clone size: many; V gene: TRBV20-1; CDR3 DNA: TGCAGTGCCACCGGGACTAGAGTCTACGAGCAGTACTTC; CDR3 protein: CSATGTRVYEQYF
J gene: TRBJ2-5; D gene: .; clone size: few; V gene: TRBV7-2; CDR3 DNA: TGTGCCAGCAGCTACCGCCGGGACACTAGATACCAAGAGACCCAGTACTTC; CDR3 protein: CASSYRRDTRYQETQYF
J gene: TRBJ2-5; D gene: TRBD1; clone size: .; V gene: TRBV20-1; CDR3 DNA: TGCAGTGCCAGCCCGACAGGGGTCTTTTACTTC; CDR3 protein: CSASPTGVFYF
J gene: TRBJ2-3; D gene: TRBD2; clone size: .; V gene: TRBV20-1; CDR3 DNA: TGCAGTGCTAGAGAAGGGACTAGCGGGACAGATACGCAGTATTTT; CDR3 protein: CSAREGTSGTDTQYF
J gene: TRBJ2-1; D gene: TRBD2; clone size: many; V gene: TRBV10-3; CDR3 DNA: TGTGCCATCACTCGGACTAGCGGTTACAATGAGCAGTTCTTC; CDR3 protein: CAITRTSGYNEQFF
J gene: TRBJ2-7; D gene: .; clone size: .; V gene: TRBV7-3; CDR3 DNA: TGTGCCAGCAGCCACAGGGAGGGCGGGATTTACGAGCAGTACTTC; CDR3 protein: CASSHREGGIYEQYF
J gene: TRBJ2-5; D gene: .; clone size: few; V gene: TRBV7-2; CDR3 DNA: TGTGCCAGCAGCTTATCAGAGCAAGAGACCCAGTACTTC; CDR3 protein: CASSLSEQETQYF
J gene: TRBJ1-3; D gene: .; clone size: few; V gene: TRBV12-3/TRBV12-4; CDR3 DNA: TGTGCCAGCGGCCTCGGTTCCACTGGAAACACCATATATTTT; CDR3 protein: CASGLGSTGNTIYF
J gene: TRBJ2-5; D gene: TRBD2; clone size: .; V gene: TRBV7-8; CDR3 DNA: TGTGCCAGCAGCCGATGGGCCGGGACTAGCGGGATGGGAGAACAAGAGACCCAGTACTTC; CDR3 protein: CASSRWAGTSGMGEQETQYF
J gene: TRBJ2-3; D gene: .; clone size: few; V gene: TRBV10-3; CDR3 DNA: TGTGCCATCAGTGAGTCGTACTCACCGAGCACAGATACGCAGTATTTT; CDR3 protein: CAISESYSPSTDTQYF
J gene: TRBJ2-3; D gene: TRBD2; clone size: few; V gene: TRBV6-1; CDR3 DNA: TGTGCCAGCAGTCGCGGACTAGCGGGGGCCCCGGGAGATACGCAGTATTTT; CDR3 protein: CASSRGLAGAPGDTQYF
J gene: TRBJ2-3; D gene: .; clone size: .; V gene: TRBV4-3; CDR3 DNA: TGCGCCAGCAGCCAAGAATCAGTTCCGGATACGCAGTATTTT; CDR3 protein: CASSQESVPDTQYF
J gene: TRBJ2-1; D gene: .; clone size: .; V gene: TRBV15; CDR3 DNA: TGTGCCACCAGCAGAGATTTGAGTGGGAGGCCTTTATCCTACAATGAGCAGTTCTTC; CDR3 protein: CATSRDLSGRPLSYNEQFF
J gene: TRBJ2-7; D gene: .; clone size: few; V gene: TRBV20-1; CDR3 DNA: TGCAGTGCCAAACAGGCCTACGAGCAGTACTTC; CDR3 protein: CSAKQAYEQYF
J gene: TRBJ1-5; D gene: .; clone size: few; V gene: TRBV28; CDR3 DNA: TGTGCCAGCAGTTTATGGTACGGGGGTAGCAATCAGCCCCAGCATTTT; CDR3 protein: CASSLWYGGSNQPQHF
J gene: TRBJ2-2; D gene: .; clone size: many; V gene: TRBV7-2; CDR3 DNA: TGTGCCAGCAGCTACTGGGACACTATTAACACCGGGGAGCTGTTTTTT; CDR3 protein: CASSYWDTINTGELFF
J gene: TRBJ2-2; D gene: .; clone size: .; V gene: TRBV5-1; CDR3 DNA: TGCGCCAGCAGCGCCACAAACACCGGGGAGCTGTTTTTT; CDR3 protein: CASSATNTGELFF
J gene: TRBJ2-7; D gene: TRBD2; clone size: .; V gene: TRBV27; CDR3 DNA: TGTGCCAGCAGTTTAAGCGGGAGGGCGGGATACGAGCAGTACTTC; CDR3 protein: CASSLSGRAGYEQYF
J gene: TRBJ2-5; D gene: .; clone size: many; V gene: TRBV7-2; CDR3 DNA: TGTGCCAGCAGCTCCCTAGGGGAGCGGGTACAAGAGACCCAGTACTTC; CDR3 protein: CASSSLGERVQETQYF
J gene: TRBJ1-6; D gene: .; clone size: many; V gene: TRBV27; CDR3 DNA: TGTGCCAGCAGTCTCCGAAGGGGTTCACCCCTCCACTTT; CDR3 protein: CASSLRRGSPLHF
J gene: TRBJ2-5; D gene: .; clone size: .; V gene: TRBV5-1; CDR3 DNA: TGCGCCAGCAGCTTGGTGGGAGCAAGAGAGACCCAGTACTTC; CDR3 protein: CASSLVGARETQYF